Listed below are T cell receptor beta chains from one sample, sequenced in a study of regulatory T cells in long-lasting Graves disease. One entry per CDR3 protein results from TCRdb running MiXCR on the multiplex PCR reads. The top ten hold approximately 18% of the sample, which has hundreds of thousands of distinct CDR3 sequences, approximately 15% seen once. These records were also assigned to another study, of T cells in Graves' hyperthyroidism and ophthalmopathy.

The sample in question was peripheral blood mononuclear cells (PBMCs), obtained at new diagnosis, from a patient treated with antithyroid drugs. These receptors all stem from a woman aged 25 to 39 with Graves disease. Both conserved end residues are part of each CDR3. Each record gives: V gene, D gene, clone size, J gene, CDR3 protein, CDR3 DNA. D genes are given only for firm matches. Size tells how often a clone was seen (once, few, many) or the class of an expanded clone, and some rows leave it out.

v_call: TRBV5-1
d_call: -
clone_size: -
j_call: TRBJ2-1
cdr3_aa: CASSLDRTDNEQFF
cdr3_nt: TGCGCCAGCAGCTTGGACAGGACTGACAATGAGCAGTTCTTC

v_call: TRBV2
d_call: -
clone_size: few
j_call: TRBJ2-2
cdr3_aa: CASSNDANTGELFF
cdr3_nt: TGTGCCAGCAGTAATGACGCGAACACCGGGGAGCTGTTTTTT

v_call: TRBV6-1
d_call: TRBD1
clone_size: few
j_call: TRBJ2-3
cdr3_aa: CASRRTGSADTQYF
cdr3_nt: TGTGCCAGCAGAAGGACAGGGAGCGCAGATACGCAGTATTTT

v_call: TRBV5-1
d_call: -
clone_size: many
j_call: TRBJ2-2
cdr3_aa: CASSLAQGNTGELFF
cdr3_nt: TGTGCCAGCAGCCTTGCACAGGGAAACACCGGGGAGCTGTTTTTT

v_call: TRBV27
d_call: TRBD1
clone_size: many
j_call: TRBJ1-6
cdr3_aa: CASSLPTNPGQPNSPLHF
cdr3_nt: TGTGCCAGCAGTTTACCAACAAACCCGGGACAGCCTAATTCACCCCTCCACTTT

v_call: TRBV7-8
d_call: TRBD1
clone_size: many
j_call: TRBJ1-5
cdr3_aa: CASSEGQFSNQPQHF
cdr3_nt: TGTGCCAGCAGCGAGGGACAGTTTAGCAATCAGCCCCAGCATTTT

v_call: TRBV3-1
d_call: -
clone_size: -
j_call: TRBJ2-7
cdr3_aa: CASSLLASSYEQYF
cdr3_nt: TGTGCCAGCAGCCTTCTAGCGAGTTCCTACGAGCAGTACTTC

v_call: TRBV3-1
d_call: -
clone_size: -
j_call: TRBJ2-7
cdr3_aa: CASSQASMGGYEQYF
cdr3_nt: TGTGCCAGCAGCCAAGCCTCTATGGGGGGCTACGAGCAGTACTTC

v_call: TRBV20-1
d_call: -
clone_size: -
j_call: TRBJ2-7
cdr3_aa: CSAGAQYF
cdr3_nt: TGCAGTGCTGGGGCTCAGTACTTC

v_call: TRBV6-4
d_call: TRBD2
clone_size: many
j_call: TRBJ2-3
cdr3_aa: CASSQREGDADTQYF
cdr3_nt: TGTGCCAGCAGCCAGCGGGAAGGGGATGCAGATACGCAGTATTTT

v_call: TRBV28
d_call: -
clone_size: many
j_call: TRBJ2-1
cdr3_aa: CASSLVKQQFF
cdr3_nt: TGTGCCAGCAGTTTAGTCAAGCAGCAGTTCTTC

v_call: TRBV27
d_call: TRBD2
clone_size: many
j_call: TRBJ2-1
cdr3_aa: CASSLGDYANEQFF
cdr3_nt: TGTGCCAGCAGTTTAGGGGACTATGCGAATGAGCAGTTCTTC

v_call: TRBV6-5
d_call: -
clone_size: many
j_call: TRBJ1-2
cdr3_aa: CASSYSPGSYGYTF
cdr3_nt: TGTGCCAGCAGTTACTCCCCGGGGTCATATGGCTACACCTTC

v_call: TRBV20-1
d_call: -
clone_size: -
j_call: TRBJ2-1
cdr3_aa: CSATEGTSYNEQFF
cdr3_nt: TGCAGTGCTACCGAAGGTACCTCCTACAATGAGCAGTTCTTC

v_call: TRBV28
d_call: -
clone_size: many
j_call: TRBJ2-5
cdr3_aa: CATESGLLRTQYF
cdr3_nt: TGTGCCACCGAATCCGGGCTACTTAGGACCCAGTACTTC

v_call: TRBV4-1
d_call: -
clone_size: -
j_call: TRBJ1-2
cdr3_aa: CASSHSDGGYTF
cdr3_nt: TGCGCCAGCAGCCATTCCGATGGGGGCTACACCTTC

v_call: TRBV9
d_call: -
clone_size: few
j_call: TRBJ1-2
cdr3_aa: CASSVASANYGYTF
cdr3_nt: TGTGCCAGCAGCGTCGCATCAGCAAACTATGGCTACACCTTC

v_call: TRBV20-1
d_call: -
clone_size: many
j_call: TRBJ1-2
cdr3_aa: CSARRQGSHYGYTF
cdr3_nt: TGCAGTGCTAGACGGCAGGGTTCCCACTATGGCTACACCTTC

v_call: TRBV28
d_call: -
clone_size: many
j_call: TRBJ2-1
cdr3_aa: CASSLPQWGNEQFF
cdr3_nt: TGTGCCAGCAGTTTACCACAGTGGGGCAATGAGCAGTTCTTC

v_call: TRBV7-2
d_call: -
clone_size: -
j_call: TRBJ2-3
cdr3_aa: CASSLARPDTQYF
cdr3_nt: TGTGCCAGCAGCTTAGCTCGGCCAGATACGCAGTATTTT

v_call: TRBV5-6
d_call: -
clone_size: few
j_call: TRBJ2-5
cdr3_aa: CASSLKGVYQETQYF
cdr3_nt: TGTGCCAGCAGCTTGAAGGGCGTATACCAAGAGACCCAGTACTTC

v_call: TRBV28
d_call: TRBD1
clone_size: many
j_call: TRBJ2-7
cdr3_aa: CASSPLGTGSYEQYF
cdr3_nt: TGTGCCAGCAGCCCCCTCGGGACAGGGAGCTACGAGCAGTACTTC

v_call: TRBV19
d_call: -
clone_size: few
j_call: TRBJ2-7
cdr3_aa: CASSPDPYSNSYEQYF
cdr3_nt: TGTGCCAGTAGTCCGGACCCTTACTCCAATTCCTACGAGCAGTACTTC

v_call: TRBV20-1
d_call: TRBD1
clone_size: -
j_call: TRBJ2-4
cdr3_aa: CSARGPGQGAGNIQYF
cdr3_nt: TGCAGTGCTAGGGGCCCGGGACAGGGGGCTGGGAACATTCAGTACTTC

v_call: TRBV9
d_call: TRBD1
clone_size: few
j_call: TRBJ2-2
cdr3_aa: CASSPSRGLGELFF
cdr3_nt: TGTGCCAGCAGCCCCAGCAGGGGGCTTGGGGAGCTGTTTTTT

v_call: TRBV7-9
d_call: TRBD1
clone_size: -
j_call: TRBJ1-6
cdr3_aa: CASSGTRPGTGDSPLHF
cdr3_nt: TGTGCCAGCAGCGGGACGAGGCCCGGGACAGGGGATTCACCCCTCCACTTT

v_call: TRBV19
d_call: -
clone_size: many
j_call: TRBJ1-1
cdr3_aa: CATRPSLSTEAFF
cdr3_nt: TGTGCCACGAGACCTTCTTTGAGCACTGAAGCTTTCTTT

v_call: TRBV20-1
d_call: TRBD1
clone_size: -
j_call: TRBJ2-7
cdr3_aa: CSARDLDRVYEQYF
cdr3_nt: TGCAGTGCTAGAGATCTGGACAGGGTATACGAGCAGTACTTC

v_call: TRBV5-1
d_call: -
clone_size: -
j_call: TRBJ1-2
cdr3_aa: CASRMQDGYTF
cdr3_nt: TGCGCCAGCAGAATGCAGGATGGCTACACCTTC

v_call: TRBV12-3/TRBV12-4
d_call: -
clone_size: many
j_call: TRBJ1-1
cdr3_aa: CASSFFGRMNTEAFF
cdr3_nt: TGTGCCAGCAGTTTTTTCGGGAGAATGAACACTGAAGCTTTCTTT

v_call: TRBV9
d_call: -
clone_size: few
j_call: TRBJ1-1
cdr3_aa: CASSKRYGGNTEAFF
cdr3_nt: TGTGCCAGCAGCAAGAGGTACGGAGGGAACACTGAAGCTTTCTTT

v_call: TRBV27
d_call: TRBD2
clone_size: many
j_call: TRBJ2-2
cdr3_aa: CASSPQRESTGELFF
cdr3_nt: TGTGCCAGCAGTCCCCAGCGGGAGAGTACCGGGGAGCTGTTTTTT

v_call: TRBV14
d_call: TRBD1
clone_size: few
j_call: TRBJ1-2
cdr3_aa: CASSHQGGNRGGYTF
cdr3_nt: TGTGCCAGCAGCCACCAAGGAGGAAACAGGGGTGGCTACACCTTC

v_call: TRBV3-1
d_call: -
clone_size: few
j_call: TRBJ2-7
cdr3_aa: CASSQMGVSSYEQYF
cdr3_nt: TGTGCCAGCAGCCAAATGGGGGTCAGCTCCTACGAGCAGTACTTC

v_call: TRBV6-1
d_call: -
clone_size: many
j_call: TRBJ2-5
cdr3_aa: CASSEAQGGQETQYF
cdr3_nt: TGTGCCAGCAGTGAGGCTCAGGGTGGCCAAGAGACCCAGTACTTC

v_call: TRBV2
d_call: -
clone_size: -
j_call: TRBJ2-5
cdr3_aa: CASSWAGQETQYF
cdr3_nt: TGTGCCAGCAGTTGGGCAGGGCAAGAGACCCAGTACTTC

v_call: TRBV7-8
d_call: -
clone_size: -
j_call: TRBJ1-4
cdr3_aa: CASSEPGGRNEKLFF
cdr3_nt: TGCGCCAGCAGCGAACCGGGGGGGCGGAATGAAAAACTGTTTTTT

v_call: TRBV2
d_call: TRBD2
clone_size: many
j_call: TRBJ2-7
cdr3_aa: CASSESRGRGFEQYF
cdr3_nt: TGTGCCAGCAGTGAATCTCGCGGGAGGGGGTTCGAGCAGTACTTC

v_call: TRBV15
d_call: -
clone_size: few
j_call: TRBJ1-1
cdr3_aa: CATSRRSGSGYTEAFF
cdr3_nt: TGTGCCACCAGCAGACGGTCCGGCTCGGGGTACACTGAAGCTTTCTTT

v_call: TRBV11-2
d_call: TRBD1
clone_size: many
j_call: TRBJ2-3
cdr3_aa: CASSLWTGDTQYF
cdr3_nt: TGTGCCAGCAGTCTCTGGACAGGGGATACGCAGTATTTT

v_call: TRBV20-1
d_call: -
clone_size: -
j_call: TRBJ2-2
cdr3_aa: CSAPITGELFF
cdr3_nt: TGCAGTGCTCCAATAACCGGGGAGCTGTTTTTT

v_call: TRBV18
d_call: -
clone_size: -
j_call: TRBJ1-6
cdr3_aa: CASSPSFGSNSPLHF
cdr3_nt: TGTGCCAGCTCACCAAGCTTCGGGAGCAATTCACCCCTCCACTTT

v_call: TRBV6-1
d_call: TRBD1
clone_size: many
j_call: TRBJ1-1
cdr3_aa: CASSRTDRPDEAFF
cdr3_nt: TGTGCCAGCAGTCGAACGGACAGGCCGGATGAAGCTTTCTTT

v_call: TRBV27
d_call: -
clone_size: -
j_call: TRBJ2-7
cdr3_aa: CASKAGGAEQYF
cdr3_nt: TGTGCCAGCAAGGCAGGGGGGGCCGAGCAGTACTTC

v_call: TRBV7-8
d_call: -
clone_size: many
j_call: TRBJ1-5
cdr3_aa: CASSGGHKNQPQHF
cdr3_nt: TGTGCCAGCAGCGGGGGACACAAAAATCAGCCCCAGCATTTT

v_call: TRBV18
d_call: -
clone_size: -
j_call: TRBJ1-5
cdr3_aa: CASSPQTGFSPQHF
cdr3_nt: TGTGCCAGCTCACCACAAACAGGGTTTTCGCCCCAGCATTTT